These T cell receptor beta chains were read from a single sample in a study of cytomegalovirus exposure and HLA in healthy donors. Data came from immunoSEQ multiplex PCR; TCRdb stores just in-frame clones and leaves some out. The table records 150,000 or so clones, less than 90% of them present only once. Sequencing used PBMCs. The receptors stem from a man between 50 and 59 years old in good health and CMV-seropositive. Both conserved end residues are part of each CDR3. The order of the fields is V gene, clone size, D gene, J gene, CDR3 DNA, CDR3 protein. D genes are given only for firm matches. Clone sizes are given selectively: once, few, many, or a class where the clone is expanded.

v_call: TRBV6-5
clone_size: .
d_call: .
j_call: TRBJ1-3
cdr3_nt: TGTGCCAGCAGGGGCAACTCTGGAAACACCATATATTTT
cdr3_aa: CASRGNSGNTIYF

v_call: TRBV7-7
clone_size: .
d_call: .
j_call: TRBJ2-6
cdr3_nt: TGTGCCAGCAGCTTCTCCCAAACATCCCCGGGGGTCTCTGGGGCCAACGTCCTGACTTTC
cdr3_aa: CASSFSQTSPGVSGANVLTF

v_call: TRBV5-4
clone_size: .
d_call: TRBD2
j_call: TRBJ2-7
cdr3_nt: TGTGCCAGCAGCCCTAGCGGGGGGGCCTTGTACGAGCAGTACTTC
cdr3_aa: CASSPSGGALYEQYF

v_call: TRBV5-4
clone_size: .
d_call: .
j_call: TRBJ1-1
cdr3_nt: TGTGCCAGCAGGGGGGGGTCCACTGAAGCTTTCTTT
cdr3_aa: CASRGGSTEAFF

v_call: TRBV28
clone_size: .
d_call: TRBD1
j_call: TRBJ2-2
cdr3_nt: TGTGCCAGCAGTTCTACCTGGCCGGGACAGGGGAGTGCCGGGGAGCTGTTTTTT
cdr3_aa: CASSSTWPGQGSAGELFF

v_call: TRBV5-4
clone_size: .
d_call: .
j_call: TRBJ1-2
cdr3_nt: TGTGCCAGCAGCTCTGCAGGTCGTGCTGGTTATGGCTACACCTTC
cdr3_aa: CASSSAGRAGYGYTF

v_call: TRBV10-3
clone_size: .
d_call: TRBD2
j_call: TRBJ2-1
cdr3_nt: TGTGCCATCAGTGACCAAACTAGCGGGGTCTACAATGAGCAGTTCTTC
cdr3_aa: CAISDQTSGVYNEQFF

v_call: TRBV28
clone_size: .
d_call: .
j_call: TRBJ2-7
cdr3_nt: TGTGCCAGCCGAGGGGGGGGTATCTCCTACGAGCAGTACTTC
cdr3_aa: CASRGGGISYEQYF

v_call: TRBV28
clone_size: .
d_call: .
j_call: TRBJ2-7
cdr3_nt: TGTGCCAGCAGTAAGACAAACAGCTACGAGCAGTACTTC
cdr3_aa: CASSKTNSYEQYF

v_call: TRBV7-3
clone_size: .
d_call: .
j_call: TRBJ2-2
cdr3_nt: TGTGCCAGCAGCCCCCCCGGGGGCACCGGGGAGCTGTTTTTT
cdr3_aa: CASSPPGGTGELFF

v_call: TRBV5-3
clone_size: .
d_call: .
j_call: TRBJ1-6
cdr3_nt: TGTGCCAGAAGCTTGGGACATAGTTATAATTCACCCCTCCACTTT
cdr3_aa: CARSLGHSYNSPLHF

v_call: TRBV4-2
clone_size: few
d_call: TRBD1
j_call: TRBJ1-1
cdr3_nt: TGTGCCAGCAGCCAAGACTCAGGACAGGTTTATTTGGCTTTCTTT
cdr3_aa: CASSQDSGQVYLAFF

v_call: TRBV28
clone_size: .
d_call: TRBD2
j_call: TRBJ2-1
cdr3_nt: TGTGCCAGCAGACTAGCGGGGGTCTACAATGAGCAGTTCTTC
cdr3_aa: CASRLAGVYNEQFF

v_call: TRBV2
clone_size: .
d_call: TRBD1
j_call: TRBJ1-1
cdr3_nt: TGTGCCAGCAGGAGGGACAGACTGTCTGAAGCTTTCTTT
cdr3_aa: CASRRDRLSEAFF

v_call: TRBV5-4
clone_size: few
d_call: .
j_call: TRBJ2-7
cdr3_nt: TGTGCCAGCAGCTTTATCCGGGGGGCCGACGAGCAGTACTTC
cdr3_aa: CASSFIRGADEQYF

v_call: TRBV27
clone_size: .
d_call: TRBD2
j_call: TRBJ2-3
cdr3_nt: TGTGCCAGCAGTTTACAGCGGGGGAGCACAGATACGCAGTATTTT
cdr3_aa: CASSLQRGSTDTQYF

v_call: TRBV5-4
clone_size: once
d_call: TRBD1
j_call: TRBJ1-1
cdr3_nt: TGTGCCAGCAGCAACCGCGGGACAGGCCACACTGAAGCTTTCTTT
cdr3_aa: CASSNRGTGHTEAFF

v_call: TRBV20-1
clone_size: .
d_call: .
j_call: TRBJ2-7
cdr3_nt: TGCAGTGCTTTGCGGGAATACGAGCAGTACTTC
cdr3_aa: CSALREYEQYF